Each of the 22 T cell receptor beta chains below was sequenced from the same sample in a study of blood T cell repertoires in COVID-19. TCRdb's copy holds only in-frame clones and misses some; the assay was immunoSEQ multiplex PCR. Among approximately 210,000 clones listed, around 86% were seen once. The sample consisted of peripheral blood. Every receptor here comes from a man aged 45-65 years with COVID-19, enrolled during active disease.

J is TRBJ1-5 and V is TRBV12-3 or TRBV12-4; unclear D gene. V was cut by 3 bases and J by 5 bases, with 8 bases left in between. There are 13 residues in the CDR3. CDR3 in amino acids: CASSFPGDQPQHF. The CDR3 DNA sequence: TGTGCCAGCAGTTTTCCCGGGGATCAGCCCCAGCATTTT.

The chain recombines TRBV27 with TRBJ2-3; 7 bases line up with TRBD2. The germline gives CDR1 MNHEY, CDR2 SMNVEV (reference sequence). The V and J ends lost 3 bases and 0 bases, in that order; junction bases with no gene match: 0. The CDR3 extends over 14 amino acids. The CDR3 coding sequence is TGTGCCAGCAGTTTGGGACTAAGCACAGATACGCAGTATTTT. Protein: CASSLGLSTDTQYF.

The chain carries TRBV10-2 and TRBJ1-2; TRBD1 aligns across 8 bases. V lost 6 bases to trimming and J lost 6 bases; unmatched junction nucleotides: 6. The CDR3 has 13 amino acids. Germline CDR1 is WSHSY and CDR2 is SAAADI. The DNA for the CDR3 is TGCGCCAGCAGCCTACAGGGGGTCGATGGCTACACCTTC. Protein sequence: CASSLQGVDGYTF.

The chain is built from TRBV29-1 and TRBJ1-1; D unclear. This CDR3 spans 14 amino acids. The germline gives CDR1 SQVTM, CDR2 ANQGSEA. Deletions cut 4 bases from V and 1 base from J, with 13 bases between. The DNA for the CDR3 is TGCAGCGTTGCGGGGAGAATGGAGAACACTGAAGCTTTCTTT. Its protein product is CSVAGRMENTEAFF.

The CDR3: CASSEVSRPREQFF. DNA of the CDR3: TGTGCCAGCAGTGAAGTCAGTCGCCCCAGGGAGCAGTTCTTC. V gene TRBV2 combines with J gene TRBJ2-1, with D uncertain. The CDR3 contains 14 residues. Germline V gene lookup returns CDR1 SNHLY and CDR2 FYNNEI. The V end lost 1 base, the J end lost 10 bases, and 14 bases lay between the germline ends.

The CDR3 spells CASSYVYHTGELFF. The CDR3, as DNA: TGTGCCAGCAGTTACGTGTATCACACCGGGGAGCTGTTTTTT. The chain is built from TRBV6-2 or TRBV6-3 and TRBJ2-2, with no clear D. Trimming shortened V by 2 bases and J by 3 bases, and 7 bases separated the two germline ends. The length of the CDR3 is 14 residues. Germline CDR1 MNHEY, CDR2 SVGEGT.

The chain is built from TRBV5-6 and TRBJ2-2; D call uncertain. The CDR3 sequence is 13 residues long. Germline V gene lookup returns CDR1 SGHDT and CDR2 YYEEEE. Trimming cost V 4 bases and J 8 bases, with 12 bases left between them. CDR3 sequence (DNA): TGTGCCAGCAGCCCCCCGGGTGCTGGGGAGCTGTTTTTT. It is translated as CASSPPGAGELFF.

The V call is TRBV5-6, the J call TRBJ1-1, with D perhaps TRBD1 (5 bases). The CDR3 has 14 residues. CDR1 SGHDT and CDR2 YYEEEE come from the germline V gene. V gave up 0 bases and J gave up 4 bases, with 10 bases separating them. CDR3: CASSLGRAFTEAFF. As DNA, the CDR3 is TGTGCCAGCAGCTTGGGCAGGGCGTTCACTGAAGCTTTCTTT.

In DNA, the CDR3 is TGTGCCAGCAGCTTGGGTGGGCGTCCAGGCAATCAGCCCCAGCATTTT. Its protein is CASSLGGRPGNQPQHF. The chain employs TRBV5-6 and TRBJ1-5, with D unresolved. Germline CDR1 and CDR2: SGHDT and YYEEEE. V lost 0 bases to trimming and J lost 2 bases, with 12 bases between them. This CDR3 has 16 residues.

This clone is a singleton in its sample. This CDR3 reads CATSRAQGISYEQYF. The CDR3 DNA sequence: TGTGCCACCAGCAGAGCGCAGGGGATCTCCTACGAGCAGTACTTC. The chain recombines TRBV15 with TRBJ2-7, with D possibly matching TRBD1 (6 bases). Germline CDR1 is LNHNV and CDR2 is YYDKDF (reference sequence). Trimming removed 1 base from V and 0 bases from J, with 10 bases in between. This CDR3 has 15 residues.

J is TRBJ2-2 and V is TRBV5-1; the match to TRBD1 covers 7 bases. This CDR3 is 16 amino acids long. CDR1 is SGHRS, CDR2 YFSETQ, per germline. The junction had 7 bases not matched to a gene; V was cut back by 4 bases and J by 1 base. The CDR3 loop is CASSTTPGGNTGELFF. The CDR3 DNA is TGCGCCAGCAGCACTACCCCAGGGGGGAACACCGGGGAGCTGTTTTTT.

CDR3 protein: CASSLPGQGSEGYTF. CDR3 nucleotide sequence: TGTGCCAGCAGTTTGCCGGGACAGGGGTCTGAAGGCTACACCTTC. V gene TRBV6-5 combines with J gene TRBJ1-2, with 10 bases lining up with TRBD1. The CDR3 loop spans 15 amino acids. V lost 4 bases and J lost 8; bases outside the gene matches: 10. Germline V gives CDR1 MNHEY, CDR2 SVGAGI.

The chain couples TRBV19 to TRBJ2-7; maybe TRBD1 (6 bases). CDR1 is LNHDA, CDR2 SQIVND, per germline (reference sequence). CDR3 length: 13 residues. CDR3 loop: CTTKDRLSNEQYF. The CDR3 region has the DNA TGTACTACGAAAGACAGGCTAAGCAACGAGCAGTACTTC.

J is TRBJ1-4 and V is TRBV2; D is ambiguous. CDR3 length equals 16 residues. Germline V gene data show CDR1 as SNHLY and CDR2 as FYNNEI. V was pared by 4 bases and J by 8 bases, with 20 bases between. CDR3 protein: CASSGTPGALVEKLFF. The CDR3 coding sequence is TGTGCCAGCAGTGGAACTCCCGGAGCGTTAGTAGAAAAACTGTTTTTT.

The J gene is TRBJ2-2, the V gene TRBV29-1; D not certain. Between the trimmed V and J ends, which lost 3 bases and 6 bases, there was a span of 14 bases. The CDR3 length is 14 residues. Germline CDR1 reads SQVTM; CDR2 reads ANQGSEA. In nucleotides, the CDR3 is TGCAGCGTTGATATCTCAGGCGCCCCCGGGGAGCTGTTTTTT. Translating gives CSVDISGAPGELFF.

The chain uses TRBV6-2 or TRBV6-3 and TRBJ2-3; 15 positions agree with TRBD2. Per the germline V gene, CDR1 is MNHEY and CDR2 is SVGEGT. CDR3 size: 17 residues. Trimming took 6 bases from V and 4 from J; bases not matched to a gene: 8. CDR3 region: CASSPGLAGGLADTQYF. CDR3 DNA: TGTGCCAGCAGCCCAGGACTAGCGGGGGGGCTTGCAGATACGCAGTATTTT.

Worth noting for this clone: This same CDR3 is encoded by further DNA sequences in the sample. The V call is TRBV3-1 (or the pseudogene TRBV3-2), the J call TRBJ2-7, with D uncertain. V was clipped by 5 bases and J by 5 bases, with 10 bases between them. Germline CDR1 reads LGHDT; CDR2 reads YNNKEL (reference sequence). CDR3 length: 12 residues. This CDR3 is CASSSLEDEQYF. CDR3 sequence (DNA): TGTGCCAGCAGCTCTCTTGAGGACGAGCAGTACTTC.

V usage is TRBV7-9 and J usage is TRBJ2-7, with D hard to call. With 7 bases removed from V and 6 bases from J, the gap between germline ends came to 16 bases. The germline V gene encodes CDR1 SEHNR and CDR2 FQNEAQ (reference sequence). This CDR3 spans 13 amino acids. The CDR3 region is CASTPGGYSEQYF. The CDR3 nucleotides are TGTGCCAGCACCCCGGGTGGGTATTCCGAGCAGTACTTC.

The chain couples TRBV6-2 or TRBV6-3 to TRBJ2-3; TRBD2 matches 7 bases. The V gene end was trimmed by 0 bases and the J gene end by 4 bases; junction bases not matched to a gene: 7. The germline gives CDR1 MNHEY, CDR2 SVGEGT. CDR3 length equals 16 residues. CDR3 sequence: CASSYSRPSGADTQYF. For the CDR3, the DNA is TGTGCCAGCAGTTACTCCCGGCCTAGCGGTGCAGATACGCAGTATTTT.

The chain carries TRBV11-2 and TRBJ2-1; 16 nucleotides agree with TRBD2. V trimming: 5 bases; J trimming: 7 bases; junction bases outside the gene matches: 11. CDR3 length equals 18 residues. The germline V gene has CDR1 SGHAT and CDR2 FQNNGV. The CDR3 protein is CASSPRGTSGRVSNEQFF. As DNA, the CDR3 is TGTGCCAGCAGCCCGCGAGGGACTAGCGGGAGGGTATCGAATGAGCAGTTCTTC.

The rearrangement links TRBV6-2 or TRBV6-3 to TRBJ1-5; 8 bases line up with TRBD1. Germline CDR1 and CDR2: MNHEY and SVGEGT. The V and J ends lost 6 bases and 6 bases, in that order; junction bases with no gene match: 13. This CDR3 region has 16 residues. CDR3 DNA: TGTGCCAGCAGCCCACTCGGACAGGGAGGGGGTCAGCCCCAGCATTTT. It yields the protein CASSPLGQGGGQPQHF.

This chain uses TRBV5-1 with TRBJ1-5, with D possibly TRBD1 on 5 matching bases. The germline CDR1 and CDR2 sequences are SGHRS and YFSETQ. CDR3 length: 18 amino acids. V gave up 0 bases and J gave up 0 bases, with 16 bases separating them. The CDR3 loop reads CASSLEPTGAYSNQPQHF. The CDR3 DNA reads TGCGCCAGCAGCTTGGAACCTACAGGCGCTTATAGCAATCAGCCCCAGCATTTT.